What follows describes a single T cell receptor beta chain. Clones were read by immunoSEQ multiplex PCR, and TCRdb kept only the in-frame ones, dropping some. This sample carries around 430,000 clones, about 83% of them seen once, and the ten largest clones take approximately 9.3%. This sample is part of a study of blood T cell repertoires in COVID-19. V lost 7 bases and J lost 1, with 8 bases in between. The CDR3 runs to 12 residues. Germline assignment: CDR1 SGDLS and CDR2 YYNGEE. Sequences were obtained from PBMCs or T cells enriched from blood (not recorded which). The gene calls are TRBV9 and TRBJ1-1; no clear D. The TCR originated in a woman between 45 and 60 years old who had recovered from COVID-19. The CDR3 DNA sequence: TGTGCCAGCGGCCCGGGGAACACTGAAGCTTTCTTT. Translation: CASGPGNTEAFF.